This entry is about one T cell receptor beta chain. The antigen remains undetermined. The source of the sample is a study of OX40 agonist ivuxolimab in advanced cancers. The study's findings and limits: Which antigen the expanded peripheral T cells recognized is unknown.

Assay: immunoSEQ multiplex PCR; the TCRdb copy retains only in-frame clones and omits some. The sample consists of 25,000 to 35,000 clones, roughly 84% of them appearing once. CDR1 is SNHLY, CDR2 FYNNEI, per germline. The CDR3 has 15 amino acids. The germline V and J ends were trimmed by 6 bases and 8 bases, with 20 bases remaining between them. The genes are TRBV2 and TRBJ2-1; D not resolved. Sequencing was performed on CD4+ or CD8+ T cells sorted from blood, taken in a trial of the OX40 agonist ivuxolimab. This TCR derives from an adult with an advanced solid tumor such as melanoma, head and neck, liver or kidney cancer. CDR3 residues: CASSRPGSGRDEQFF. The CDR3 DNA reads as TGTGCCAGCAGCAGACCTGGGTCCGGACGGGATGAGCAGTTCTTC.